This passage covers 10 T cell receptor beta chains from one sample sequenced in a study of T cells after yellow fever vaccination. TCRdb used MiXCR to reprocess the 5' RACE reads, holding one entry per CDR3 protein. The sample has a few hundred thousand distinct CDR3 sequences, approximately 10% seen once. The sample in question was CD4+ T cells sorted from PBMCs, obtained 5 days after the yellow fever booster vaccination. All receptors come from a man younger than 35 who received the YFV17D yellow fever vaccine.

The V call is TRBV6-2 or TRBV6-3, the J call TRBJ1-5; D not resolved. V was shortened by 5 bases and J by 0 bases, with 8 bases between the two germline ends. CDR1 MNHEY and CDR2 SVGEGT come from the germline V gene. The CDR3 length is 14 residues. DNA of the CDR3: TGTGCCAGCAGTACACAGAATAGCAATCAGCCCCAGCATTTT. This translates into CASSTQNSNQPQHF.

In its sample, this clonotype was seen a few times. The V and J genes are TRBV11-2 and TRBJ2-1; 8 bases line up with TRBD2. Per germline, CDR1 SGHAT and CDR2 FQNNGV. V was clipped by 7 bases and J by 0 bases; unmatched bases: 5. The CDR3 is 15 amino acids. The CDR3 sequence: CASTAGTSSYNEQFF. In DNA form, the CDR3 reads TGTGCCAGCACCGCCGGGACTAGCTCCTACAATGAGCAGTTCTTC. The whole variable domain, remainder taken from reference TRBV11-2 and TRBJ2-1, is EAGVAQSPRYKIIEKRQSVAFWCNPISGHATLYWYQQILGQGPKLLIQFQNNGVVDDSQLPKDRFSAERLKGVDSTLKIQPAKLEDSAVYLCASTAGTSSYNEQFFGPGTRLTVL.

This clonotype was picked up a small number of times. J is TRBJ2-1 and V is TRBV6-5; 7 bases match TRBD2. V shed 2 bases, J shed 2 bases, and the junction held 0 bases outside the gene matches. The length of the CDR3 is 14 residues. The germline V gene encodes CDR1 MNHEY and CDR2 SVGAGI. This CDR3 is CASSYGGAYNEQFF. The CDR3 nucleotides read TGTGCCAGCAGTTACGGGGGGGCCTACAATGAGCAGTTCTTC.

V usage is TRBV7-2 and J usage is TRBJ1-2; no definite D call. This CDR3 region has 15 residues. CDR1 and CDR2 (germline): SGHTA, FQGNSA. V was clipped by 4 bases and J by 5 bases, with 17 bases between them. In nucleotides, the CDR3 is TGTGCCAGCAGCTGGAAACACGCCGCGGGGTATGGCTACACCTTC. It yields the protein CASSWKHAAGYGYTF.

J is TRBJ1-1 and V is TRBV5-4; D is undetermined. This CDR3 is 12 amino acids long. V lost 7 bases, J lost 1 base, and 8 bases lay in between. Germline CDR1 SGHNT, CDR2 YYREEE (reference sequence). CDR3 nucleotides: TGTGCCAGCGGGAGCCAGAACACTGAAGCTTTCTTT. Amino acid sequence: CASGSQNTEAFF.

The V gene is TRBV28, the J gene TRBJ1-2; D is uncertain. The CDR3 is 14 residues long. CDR1 is MDHEN, CDR2 SYDVKM, per germline. V lost 2 bases, J lost 8 bases, and 15 bases lay in between. CDR3 DNA sequence: TGTGCCAGCAGTTTAGGGCCCACGCCGCTAGGCTACACCTTC. Translated: CASSLGPTPLGYTF.

This clonotype appeared a few times. This rearrangement joins TRBV7-2 to TRBJ2-7; 7 bases are shared with TRBD1. Germline V lookup: CDR1 SGHTA, CDR2 FQGNSA. This CDR3 comprises 14 residues. Unmatched junction bases numbered 5, after V lost 5 bases and J lost 1 base. The CDR3 bases are TGTGCCAGCAGCCGGGACAGCCAATCCTACGAGCAGTACGTC. Its protein is CASSRDSQSYEQYV.

The table lists this clonotype with a few counts. This sequence joins TRBV5-1 and TRBJ2-2, with a weak D call TRBD1 (5 bases). The CDR3 has 15 residues. Trimming cost V 6 bases and J 4 bases, with 16 bases left between them. CDR1 SGHRS and CDR2 YFSETQ come from the germline V gene. Written as DNA, the CDR3 is TGCGCCAGCACTCAAGGGGTTTACGGCACCGGGGAGCTGTTTTTT. Protein product: CASTQGVYGTGELFF.

This clonotype was detected ten times or more. The chain is built from TRBV2 and TRBJ2-5, with a possible D match to TRBD1 (7 bases). Germline V lookup: CDR1 SNHLY, CDR2 FYNNEI. The CDR3 spans 13 residues. Deletions cut 7 bases from V and 5 bases from J, with 14 bases between. The CDR3 coding sequence is TGTGCCAGCATGGAGGGGGCAGCGGAGACCCAGTACTTC. It codes for CASMEGAAETQYF.

The rearrangement links TRBV6-4 to TRBJ2-1, with a weak D call TRBD1 (5 bases). Between the trimmed V and J ends, which lost 3 bases and 2 bases, there was a span of 8 bases. The CDR3 length is 14 residues. The germline CDR1 and CDR2 sequences are MRHNA and SNTAGT. Written as DNA, the CDR3 is TGTGCCAGCAGTGAGGCAGGGACCTACAATGAGCAGTTCTTC. This sequence encodes CASSEAGTYNEQFF.